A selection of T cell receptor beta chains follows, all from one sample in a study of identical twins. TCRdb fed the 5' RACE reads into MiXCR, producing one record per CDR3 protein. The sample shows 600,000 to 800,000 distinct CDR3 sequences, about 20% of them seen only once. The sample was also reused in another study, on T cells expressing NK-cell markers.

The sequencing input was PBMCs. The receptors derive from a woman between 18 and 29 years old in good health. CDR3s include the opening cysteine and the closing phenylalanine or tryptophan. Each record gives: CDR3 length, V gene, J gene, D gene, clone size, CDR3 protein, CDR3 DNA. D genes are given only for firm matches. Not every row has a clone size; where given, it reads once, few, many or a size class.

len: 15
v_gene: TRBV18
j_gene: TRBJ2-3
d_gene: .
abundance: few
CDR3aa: CASSPDLPNTDTQYF
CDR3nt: TGTGCCAGCTCACCGGACCTTCCGAACACAGATACGCAGTATTTT

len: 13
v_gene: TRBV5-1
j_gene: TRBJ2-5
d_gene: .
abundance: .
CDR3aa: CATRDFPQETQYF
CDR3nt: TGCGCCACTCGGGACTTCCCCCAAGAGACCCAGTACTTC

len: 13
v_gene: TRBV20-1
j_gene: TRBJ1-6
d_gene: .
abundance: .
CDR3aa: CSAKEDSYSPLHF
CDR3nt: TGCAGTGCTAAAGAGGACAGCTACTCACCCCTCCACTTT

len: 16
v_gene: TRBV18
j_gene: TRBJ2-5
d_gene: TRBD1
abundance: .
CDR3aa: CASSPRRPDREETQYF
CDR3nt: TGTGCCAGCTCACCACGTCGACCGGACAGGGAAGAGACCCAGTACTTC

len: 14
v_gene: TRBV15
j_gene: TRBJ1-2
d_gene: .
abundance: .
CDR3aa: CATSRSGGPYGYTF
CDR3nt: TGTGCCACCAGCAGGTCGGGGGGCCCTTATGGCTACACCTTC

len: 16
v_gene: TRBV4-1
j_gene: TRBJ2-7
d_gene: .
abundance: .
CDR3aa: CASSQTKGNGAYEQYF
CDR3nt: TGCGCCAGCAGCCAAACAAAAGGCAACGGAGCCTACGAGCAGTACTTC

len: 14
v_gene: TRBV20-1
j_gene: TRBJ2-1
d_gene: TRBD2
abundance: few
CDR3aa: CSASGLAGGNEQFF
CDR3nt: TGCAGTGCTAGCGGACTAGCGGGAGGAAATGAGCAGTTCTTC

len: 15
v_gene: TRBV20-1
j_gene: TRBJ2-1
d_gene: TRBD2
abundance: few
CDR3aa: CSASVLTSGSYEQFF
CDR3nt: TGCAGTGCTAGCGTACTGACTAGCGGGAGTTATGAGCAGTTCTTC

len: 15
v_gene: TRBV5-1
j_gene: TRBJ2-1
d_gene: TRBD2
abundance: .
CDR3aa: CASSLAGGSYDEQFF
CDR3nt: TGCGCCAGCAGCTTGGCGGGAGGGAGTTACGATGAGCAGTTCTTC

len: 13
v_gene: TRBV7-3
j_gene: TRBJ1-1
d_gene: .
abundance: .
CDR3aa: CASSTGTNTEAFF
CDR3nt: TGTGCCAGCAGTACAGGGACGAACACTGAAGCTTTCTTT

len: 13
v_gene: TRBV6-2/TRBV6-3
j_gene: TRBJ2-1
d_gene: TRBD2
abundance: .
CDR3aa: CASVPGTRLEQFF
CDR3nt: TGTGCCAGCGTTCCCGGGACTAGGCTTGAGCAGTTCTTC

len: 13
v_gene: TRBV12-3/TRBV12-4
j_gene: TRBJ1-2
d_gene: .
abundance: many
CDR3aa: CASSFTGNYGYTF
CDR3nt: TGTGCCAGCAGCTTTACAGGGAACTATGGCTACACCTTC

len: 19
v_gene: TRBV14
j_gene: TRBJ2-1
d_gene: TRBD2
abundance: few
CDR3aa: CASSQDRGLAGVGDNEQFF
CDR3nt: TGTGCCAGCAGCCAAGATCGAGGACTAGCGGGAGTCGGCGACAATGAGCAGTTCTTC

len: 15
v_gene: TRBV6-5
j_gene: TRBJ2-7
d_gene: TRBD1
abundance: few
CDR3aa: CASSYREGQGYEQYF
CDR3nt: TGTGCCAGCAGTTATAGGGAAGGACAGGGCTACGAGCAGTACTTC

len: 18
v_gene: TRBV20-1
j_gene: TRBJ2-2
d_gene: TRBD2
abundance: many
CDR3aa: CSAIRTSGRAAYTGELFF
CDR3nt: TGCAGTGCTATTCGGACTAGCGGGAGGGCCGCGTACACCGGGGAGCTGTTTTTT

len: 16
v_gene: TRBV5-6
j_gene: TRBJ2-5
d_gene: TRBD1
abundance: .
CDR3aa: CASSLARDRFQETQYF
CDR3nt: TGTGCCAGCAGCTTGGCCAGGGACAGATTCCAAGAGACCCAGTACTTC

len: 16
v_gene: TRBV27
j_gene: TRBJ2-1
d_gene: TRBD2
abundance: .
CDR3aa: CASSLEAGGPGNEQFF
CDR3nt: TGTGCCAGCAGTTTAGAGGCGGGGGGGCCTGGCAATGAGCAGTTCTTC

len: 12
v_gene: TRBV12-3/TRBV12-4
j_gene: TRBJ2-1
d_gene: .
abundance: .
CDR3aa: CASSFTSSEQFF
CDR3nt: TGTGCCAGCAGTTTCACTAGCAGTGAGCAGTTCTTC

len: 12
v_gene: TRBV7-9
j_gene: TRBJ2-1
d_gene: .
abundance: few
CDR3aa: CASSLQGFEQFF
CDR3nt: TGTGCCAGCAGCTTACAGGGTTTTGAGCAGTTCTTC